The present T cell receptor beta chain was sequenced within a study of T cells in localized non-small cell lung cancer. Study-wide points: Only one tumor region was sequenced, so heterogeneity remains possible. The highest T cell clonality was in uninvolved adjacent lung, above tumor. Of the top 100 tumor clones, median roughly 53 were in adjacent lung, approximately 28 among its top 100.

This clone is labeled as medium-sized (0.01 to 0.1%). Its matching antigen is unknown. TCRdb's copy holds only in-frame clones and misses some; the assay was immunoSEQ multiplex PCR. The sample records about 2,200 clones, around 30% being singletons. CDR3 length: 14 residues. The V gene lost 5 bases and the J gene lost 0 bases, with 10 bases spanning the gap. CDR1 and CDR2 from the germline V gene are SGHNT and YENEEA. V is TRBV11-3 and J is TRBJ1-1, with a possible D match to TRBD1 (5 bases). The clonotype comes from a female donor aged 60 or older with stage I squamous cell lung carcinoma. The specimen comprised normal lung tissue next to the tumor, sampled before any cancer treatment. As DNA, the CDR3 is TGTGCCAGCAGCCCGCTGGGGGTGAACACTGAAGCTTTCTTT. It yields the protein CASSPLGVNTEAFF.